These 30 T cell receptor beta chains share one sample of origin, sequenced in a study of T cells in localized non-small cell lung cancer. Profiled with immunoSEQ multiplex PCR; TCRdb holds only in-frame clones, not every one. The data hold around 140,000 clones, with roughly nine tenths observed a single time. The sequencing used peripheral blood, collected before any cancer treatment. The source is a female donor at least 60 years old with stage I lung adenocarcinoma.

The sample holds one count of this clone. This rearrangement joins TRBV7-9 to TRBJ1-2; the D gene is possibly TRBD1 (6 bases). The CDR3 runs to 15 residues. The germline V and J ends were trimmed by 5 bases and 2 bases, with 15 bases remaining between them. Germline CDR1 SEHNR, CDR2 FQNEAQ (reference sequence). The CDR3 here is CASSHGQQANYGYTF. The CDR3 region has the DNA TGTGCCAGCAGCCATGGACAGCAGGCAAACTATGGCTACACCTTC.

V is TRBV13 and J is TRBJ1-2; D remains unclear. The ends were cut back, 3 bases at V and 1 base at J, with 12 bases in the middle. The CDR3 runs 15 residues. CDR1 is PRHDT, CDR2 FYEKMQ, per germline (reference sequence). The chain's CDR3 is CASSFTLRSNYGYTF. DNA of the CDR3: TGTGCCAGCAGCTTTACACTACGGAGTAACTATGGCTACACCTTC.

This rearrangement joins TRBV5-1 to TRBJ2-5; TRBD1 might be the D (7 bases). The CDR3 loop spans 15 amino acids. The V and J ends lost 4 bases and 1 base respectively, with 14 bases between them. CDR1 and CDR2 (germline): SGHRS, YFSETQ. CDR3 coding DNA: TGCGCCAGCAGCAGGGGGGACAGTTTCCAAGAGACCCAGTACTTC. Its protein product is CASSRGDSFQETQYF.

V and J are TRBV18 and TRBJ1-1; D is uncertain. Trimming stripped 0 bases from V and 1 base from J, with 9 bases between. This CDR3 contains 15 residues. The germline V gene encodes CDR1 KGHSH and CDR2 LQKENI. The CDR3 here is CASSPPQKSNTEAFF. CDR3 DNA sequence: TGTGCCAGCTCACCACCACAAAAATCGAACACTGAAGCTTTCTTT. The full variable domain, rest sourced from reference TRBV18 and TRBJ1-1, is NAGVMQNPRHLVRRRGQEARLRCSPMKGHSHVYWYRQLPEEGLKFMVYLQKENIIDESGMPKERFSAEFPKEGPSILRIQQVVRGDSAAYFCASSPPQKSNTEAFFGQGTRLTVV.

The gene calls are TRBV28 and TRBJ1-1; D gene ambiguous. Trimming cost V 5 bases and J 0 bases, with 7 bases left between them. The germline V gene encodes CDR1 MDHEN and CDR2 SYDVKM. This CDR3 has 13 residues. CDR3 in amino acids: CASSRTVNTEAFF. CDR3 DNA sequence: TGTGCCAGCAGTCGGACGGTGAACACTGAAGCTTTCTTT.

This clone was detected once. The CDR3 sequence is CASSSSTKTNYGYTF. CDR3 coding DNA: TGCGCCAGCAGTTCCTCCACCAAAACTAACTATGGCTACACCTTC. This rearrangement joins TRBV5-1 to TRBJ1-2; D is ambiguous. CDR1 SGHRS and CDR2 YFSETQ come from the germline V gene. The CDR3 runs to 15 residues. Trimming removed 5 bases at V and 0 bases at J, with 14 bases between.

The V and J genes are TRBV30 and TRBJ1-6; 9 positions match TRBD1. CDR3 size: 16 residues. The J segment lost 9 bases and the V segment lost 2 bases, leaving 11 bases of the junction unmatched. Germline CDR1 is GTSNPN and CDR2 is SVGIG (reference sequence). CDR3 loop: CAWSPSRTGVSSPLHF. The CDR3 region has the DNA TGTGCCTGGAGTCCCTCACGGACAGGGGTTAGTTCACCCCTCCACTTT.

The rearrangement joins TRBV5-1 to TRBJ2-5, with 14 nucleotides matching TRBD2. Germline CDR1 reads SGHRS; CDR2 reads YFSETQ. This CDR3 has 19 amino acids. V lost 4 bases, J lost 4 bases, and 15 bases stayed unmatched. The DNA of the CDR3 is TGCGCCAGCAGCCCCGACAGGGTGAGACTAGCGGGAGGGGTAGAGACCCAGTACTTC. Residues: CASSPDRVRLAGGVETQYF.

This rearrangement joins TRBV9 to TRBJ1-3; D not resolved. V lost 5 bases to trimming and J lost 4 bases, with 13 bases between them. This CDR3 contains 14 residues. Looked up from germline, CDR1 is SGDLS and CDR2 is YYNGEE. CDR3 sequence: CASRSTASGNTIYF. The CDR3 region has the DNA TGTGCCAGCAGGAGTACAGCGTCCGGAAACACCATATATTTT.

The V gene is TRBV4-1, the J gene TRBJ2-3, with 8 bases matching TRBD2. Germline V CDR1 and CDR2: MGHRA, YSYEKL. The J segment lost 9 bases and the V segment lost 0 bases, leaving 14 bases of the junction unmatched. CDR3 length equals 17 residues. For the CDR3, the DNA is TGCGCCAGCAGCCAAGAAGTAGAAGCGGGAGAAGTTGACACGCAGTATTTT. Protein sequence: CASSQEVEAGEVDTQYF.

This chain connects TRBV10-3 to TRBJ1-5, with a possible D match to TRBD1 (6 bases). The CDR3 has 14 residues. CDR1 is ENHRY, CDR2 SYGVKD, per germline. The V and J ends lost 8 bases and 2 bases respectively, with 13 bases between them. CDR3 region: CAISRGAGNQPQHF. The DNA of the CDR3 is TGTGCCATCTCCAGGGGCGCGGGCAATCAGCCCCAGCATTTT.

The chain recombines TRBV5-1 with TRBJ1-2, with D perhaps matching TRBD1 (6 bases). V was clipped by 4 bases and J by 5 bases, with 12 bases between them. The CDR3 totals 13 residues. Per the germline V gene, CDR1 is SGHRS and CDR2 is YFSETQ. CDR3 DNA sequence: TGCGCCAGCAGCCAAGGGGGGCTATATGGCTACACCTTC. Translating it yields CASSQGGLYGYTF.

The CDR3 loop is CASTLATRGPGGYTQYF. The CDR3 coding sequence is TGTGCCAGCACCTTAGCTACGCGGGGGCCAGGTGGTTATACGCAGTATTTT. The chain is built from TRBV28 and TRBJ2-3; weak D call: TRBD2 (7 bases). The CDR3 has 17 amino acids. Trimming removed 7 bases at V and 7 bases at J, with 27 bases between. CDR1 MDHEN and CDR2 SYDVKM come from the germline V gene.

The chain uses TRBV5-4 and TRBJ1-2; a possible D gene is TRBD1 (6 bases). Trimming cost V 0 bases and J 0 bases, with 12 bases left between them. The CDR3 is made up of 16 amino acids. The V gene's germline CDR1 is SGHNT and CDR2 YYREEE (reference sequence). The CDR3, as DNA: TGTGCCAGCAGCTTGGGGCAGGGGCCTGCTAACTATGGCTACACCTTC. Translation: CASSLGQGPANYGYTF.

The chain links TRBV4-1 to TRBJ2-7; 8 bases match TRBD2. The CDR3 has 16 residues. V lost 1 base, J lost 1 base, and 6 bases stayed unmatched. Germline values: CDR1 MGHRA, CDR2 YSYEKL. DNA of the CDR3: TGCGCCAGCAGCCAAGGGATCGGGAGGGAATCCTACGAGCAGTACTTC. Encoded protein: CASSQGIGRESYEQYF.

This chain uses TRBV11-3 with TRBJ2-1, with 10 bases fitting TRBD2. Trimming at V came to 6 bases and at J to 6 bases, leaving 5 bases not matched to a gene. This CDR3 spans 14 amino acids. Germline V CDR1 and CDR2: SGHNT, YENEEA. The CDR3 is CASRQGLASNEQFF. DNA of the CDR3: TGTGCCAGCAGACAGGGACTAGCGAGCAATGAGCAGTTCTTC. Together with reference TRBV11-3 and TRBJ2-1, the CDR3 gives the full variable domain: EAGVVQSPRYKIIEKKQPVAFWCNPISGHNTLYWYLQNLGQGPELLIRYENEEAVDDSQLPKDRFSAERLKGVDSTLKIQPAELGDSAVYLCASRQGLASNEQFFGPGTRLTVL.

The chain recombines TRBV4-1 with TRBJ2-1; 8 bases agree with TRBD1. The V segment lost 4 bases and the J segment 4 bases; nucleotides outside the gene matches: 6. Germline V gene lookup returns CDR1 MGHRA and CDR2 YSYEKL. The CDR3 runs to 15 residues. CDR3 bases: TGCGCCAGCAGCCCCCAGGGGGCGGGGTACAATGAGCAGTTCTTC. Translating gives CASSPQGAGYNEQFF.

The chain joins TRBV5-4 to TRBJ2-7; TRBD2 agrees at 14 bases. The trim removed 5 bases at V and 4 bases at J, leaving 5 bases unmatched. The CDR3 is made up of 15 amino acids. Germline V lookup: CDR1 SGHNT, CDR2 YYREEE (reference sequence). CDR3 nucleotide sequence: TGTGCCAGCAGACTAGGGACTAGCGGGAGTTACGAGCAGTACTTC. Translated: CASRLGTSGSYEQYF.

The V gene is TRBV10-2, the J gene TRBJ2-3; D gene uncertain. The CDR3 has 11 amino acids. Germline assignment: CDR1 WSHSY and CDR2 SAAADI. The V gene lost 7 bases and the J gene lost 5 bases, with 7 bases spanning the gap. As DNA, the CDR3 is TGCGCCAGCACCTCCTTAGATACGCAGTATTTT. This encodes CASTSLDTQYF.

The chain is built from TRBV19 and TRBJ2-3; D remains ambiguous. Germline V CDR1 and CDR2: LNHDA, SQIVND (reference sequence). Trimming cost V 8 bases and J 6 bases, with 9 bases left between them. This CDR3 is built from 11 residues. As DNA, the CDR3 is TGTGCCAGTCGACTCGTTGATACGCAGTATTTT. Residues: CASRLVDTQYF.

The chain links TRBV27 to TRBJ2-5; 10 bases map to TRBD2. This CDR3 is built from 15 residues. V dropped 4 bases and J dropped 7; count of bases not matched to a gene: 9. CDR1 and CDR2 from the germline V gene are MNHEY and SMNVEV (reference sequence). DNA of the CDR3: TGTGCCAGCAGTTCTAGCGGGGGTGGTCGGGGGACCCAGTACTTC. Amino acids: CASSSSGGGRGTQYF.

This clone was seen only once. The CDR3 is CASSVGHGTYTDTQYF. CDR3 bases: TGTGCCAGCAGCGTAGGCCACGGGACTTACACAGATACGCAGTATTTT. This rearrangement joins TRBV9 to TRBJ2-3, with D tentatively TRBD2 (6 bases). This CDR3 spans 16 amino acids. The V end lost 0 bases, the J end lost 2 bases, and 13 bases lay between the germline ends. Germline-derived CDR1 and CDR2 are SGDLS and YYNGEE.

V is TRBV7-2 and J is TRBJ2-7, with a possible D match to TRBD1 (5 bases). Trimming left V 5 bases short and J 6 bases short, with 8 bases between. This CDR3 contains 11 residues. Germline V CDR1 and CDR2: SGHTA, FQGNSA. The CDR3 DNA follows: TGTGCCAGCAGCCCGGACACCGAGCAGTACTTC. It yields the protein CASSPDTEQYF.

The rearrangement joins TRBV28 to TRBJ1-5; D gene uncertain. CDR1 MDHEN and CDR2 SYDVKM come from the germline V gene. The CDR3 contains 12 residues. V was shortened by 5 bases and J by 11 bases, with 13 bases between the two germline ends. The CDR3, as DNA: TGTGCCAGCAGTGGTAATCTCGAGTCCCAGCATTTT. Translation: CASSGNLESQHF.

This chain uses TRBV10-3 with TRBJ2-7, with 9 positions matching TRBD1. Trimming at V came to 8 bases and at J to 4 bases, leaving 9 bases not matched to a gene. The CDR3 runs 14 residues. The germline V gene has CDR1 ENHRY and CDR2 SYGVKD. CDR3 sequence (DNA): TGTGCCATCCGCCCGGGACAGGGAGTGTACGAGCAGTACTTC. As protein: CAIRPGQGVYEQYF.

The chain is built from TRBV7-2 and TRBJ2-5; D is tentatively TRBD1 or TRBD2 (5 bases each). V was cut by 5 bases and J by 5 bases, with 9 bases left in between. The CDR3 covers 12 residues. Germline V gene data show CDR1 as SGHTA and CDR2 as FQGNSA. The CDR3 loop reads CASSRDVETQYF. As DNA, the CDR3 is TGTGCCAGCAGCCGGGACGTGGAGACCCAGTACTTC.

This clone was picked up one time. The chain recombines TRBV19 with TRBJ1-1; perhaps TRBD1 as D (5 bases). The V end was cut by 4 bases, the J end by 4 bases, with 13 bases between. The germline CDR1 and CDR2 sequences are LNHDA and SQIVND (reference sequence). This CDR3 is 14 amino acids long. In DNA form, the CDR3 reads TGTGCCAGTAGTAACAGACCCGGGGGCACTGAAGCTTTCTTT. Its translation is CASSNRPGGTEAFF.

The chain employs TRBV9 and TRBJ2-2; 9 bases are a match to TRBD2. The CDR3 runs 15 residues. V shed 7 bases and J 5 bases; nucleotides not matched to a gene: 9. Germline CDR1 reads SGDLS; CDR2 reads YYNGEE. The CDR3 DNA sequence: TGTGCCAGCTCCCGGGGGCGGGAGGGAACCGGGGAGCTGTTTTTT. This gives the protein CASSRGREGTGELFF.

The rearrangement uses TRBV6-6 and TRBJ1-3; possible D gene TRBD1, 5 bases. The V gene's germline CDR1 is MNHNY and CDR2 SVGAGI (reference sequence). CDR3 length: 13 residues. CDR3 residues: CAAGRPPGNTIYF. Here the CDR3 DNA reads TGTGCGGCAGGGCGACCTCCGGGAAACACCATATATTTT.

This clone was seen a few times. The J gene is TRBJ1-2, the V gene TRBV6-1, with unresolved D. This CDR3 comprises 13 residues. The germline gives CDR1 MNHNS, CDR2 SASEGT. V dropped 0 bases and J dropped 4 bases, with 6 bases sitting between them. Here the CDR3 DNA reads TGTGCCAGCAGTGAAGCCAACACCTATGGCTACACCTTC. It is translated as CASSEANTYGYTF.